This entry lists 21 T cell receptor beta chains sequenced from one sample in a study of control samples from healthy donors and cancer patients. The repertoire was sequenced with immunoSEQ multiplex PCR; TCRdb's copy has only in-frame clones and lacks some. In the table there are roughly 21,000 clones, roughly 84% of which are singletons. Source material: PBMCs. Receptors originate from a man between 60 and 75 years old with colorectal cancer.

The CDR3 DNA reads TGCAGCGTTGTTAAGGGATCCTACGAGCAGTACTTC. Translated: CSVVKGSYEQYF. V is TRBV29-1 and J is TRBJ2-7; D gene uncertain. This CDR3 is built from 12 residues. Between the trimmed V and J ends, which lost 4 bases and 1 base, there was a span of 8 bases. Germline V gives CDR1 SQVTM, CDR2 ANQGSEA.

The V gene is TRBV3-1 (or the pseudogene TRBV3-2), the J gene TRBJ2-1; 9 bases match TRBD1. This CDR3 comprises 16 residues. The V gene's germline CDR1 is LGHDT and CDR2 YNNKEL (reference sequence). The V and J ends lost 1 base and 6 bases, in that order; junction bases with no gene match: 7. CDR3 DNA: TGTGCCAGCAGCCAAGGGAGGCCGACAGGGGGCAATGAGCAGTTCTTC. Residues: CASSQGRPTGGNEQFF.

The table lists this clone with a few counts. The chain couples TRBV10-3 to TRBJ1-1; D possibly corresponds to TRBD1 (5 bases). Germline CDR1 is ENHRY and CDR2 is SYGVKD. The CDR3 is made up of 14 amino acids. The germline V and J ends were trimmed by 4 bases and 1 base, with 10 bases remaining between them. CDR3 sequence (DNA): TGTGCCATCAGTGTTAAAGGGGAGAACACTGAAGCTTTCTTT. It is translated as CAISVKGENTEAFF.

The rearrangement uses TRBV5-4 and TRBJ2-2; the match to TRBD2 covers 7 bases. The CDR3 is made up of 17 amino acids. Germline CDR1 reads SGHNT; CDR2 reads YYREEE (reference sequence). J was trimmed by 6 bases and V by 5 bases; bases with no gene match: 16. In DNA, the CDR3 is TGTGCCAGCAGTCCCCGGTGGGGCGGGGGAGGCGCCGGGGAGCTGTTTTTT. Its protein product is CASSPRWGGGGAGELFF.

The chain joins TRBV19 to TRBJ1-5; D perhaps matches TRBD1 (5 bases). Trimming removed 2 bases from V and 7 bases from J, with 15 bases in between. The CDR3 extends over 15 amino acids. The germline V gene has CDR1 LNHDA and CDR2 SQIVND (reference sequence). CDR3 coding DNA: TGTGCCAGTAGTATAACCGGCGGGACCTGGCAGCCCCAGCATTTT. Protein sequence: CASSITGGTWQPQHF.

The chain has TRBV9 and TRBJ1-4; 7 bases line up with TRBD1. There are 15 residues in the CDR3. Per germline, CDR1 SGDLS and CDR2 YYNGEE. The J segment lost 3 bases and the V segment lost 0 bases, leaving 2 bases of the junction unmatched. The CDR3: CASSVADRANEKLFF. The CDR3 nucleotides are TGTGCCAGCAGCGTAGCTGACAGGGCTAATGAAAAACTGTTTTTT.

The genes are TRBV7-2 and TRBJ2-2, with D possibly being TRBD1 (6 bases). Trimming removed 1 base from V and 4 bases from J, with 10 bases in between. Germline V gene sequence: CDR1 SGHTA, CDR2 FQGNSA. This CDR3 region has 15 residues. This CDR3 reads CASSLVQGTTGELFF. For the CDR3, the DNA is TGTGCCAGCAGCTTAGTACAGGGTACCACCGGGGAGCTGTTTTTT.

This clone was observed a single time. The chain combines TRBV6-1 with TRBJ2-5; D perhaps matches TRBD1 (6 bases). Trimming removed 3 bases at V and 4 bases at J, with 24 bases between. CDR3 length equals 18 residues. Germline V gene lookup returns CDR1 MNHNS and CDR2 SASEGT. CDR3 in DNA: TGTGCCAGCAGTGATCGGCCCTCGGGCAGGGGAAGTCGAGAGACCCAGTACTTC. As protein: CASSDRPSGRGSRETQYF.

V gene TRBV9 combines with J gene TRBJ2-3; D may be TRBD1 (5 bases). The CDR3 is made up of 14 amino acids. Deletions cut 4 bases from V and 4 bases from J, with 13 bases between. The germline gives CDR1 SGDLS, CDR2 YYNGEE. CDR3 nucleotides: TGTGCCAGCAGCCAAACCTTGACAGCAGATACGCAGTATTTT. Translated, it gives CASSQTLTADTQYF. Looking up the rest from reference TRBV9 and TRBJ2-3 gives the full variable domain: DSGVTQTPKHLITATGQRVTLRCSPRSGDLSVYWYQQSLDQGLQFLIQYYNGEERAKGNILERFSAQQFPDLHSELNLSSLELGDSALYFCASSQTLTADTQYFGPGTRLTVL.

The chain couples TRBV3-1 (or the pseudogene TRBV3-2) to TRBJ2-5; D gene uncertain. Germline values: CDR1 LGHDT, CDR2 YNNKEL (reference sequence). Trimming left V 0 bases short and J 7 bases short, with 15 bases between. The CDR3 contains 15 residues. The CDR3 bases are TGTGCCAGCAGCCAAGATAGAGACCCTAGAGGGACCCAGTACTTC. Translated, it gives CASSQDRDPRGTQYF.

This chain links TRBV11-3 with TRBJ1-3; 7 bases are shared with TRBD1. Losses at the gene ends were 6 bases for V and 4 bases for J; bases not matched to a gene: 9. The CDR3 extends over 15 amino acids. Per the germline V gene, CDR1 is SGHNT and CDR2 is YENEEA. The CDR3 region has the DNA TGTGCCAGCAGGCCGAAACAGGGGCCAGGAAACACCATATATTTT. It translates to CASRPKQGPGNTIYF.

V usage is TRBV7-6 and J usage is TRBJ2-3; D not resolved. V was clipped by 4 bases and J by 5 bases, with 7 bases between them. CDR1 and CDR2 from the germline V gene are SGHVS and FNYEAQ. This CDR3 contains 12 residues. CDR3 protein: CASSSTLDTQYF. The DNA of the CDR3 is TGTGCCAGCAGCTCGACTTTAGATACGCAGTATTTT.

The chain joins TRBV4-1 to TRBJ2-2, with a possible D match to TRBD1 (7 bases). CDR3 length: 16 amino acids. The V end lost 4 bases, the J end lost 2 bases, and 14 bases lay between the germline ends. Per germline, CDR1 MGHRA and CDR2 YSYEKL. The CDR3 bases are TGCGCCAGCAGCCCGGAGGGGGCTTCTAACACCGGGGAGCTGTTTTTT. Residues: CASSPEGASNTGELFF.

This clone was observed once. The chain recombines TRBV27 with TRBJ1-2; 10 bases map to TRBD1. CDR1 and CDR2 (germline): MNHEY, SMNVEV (reference sequence). The CDR3 has 15 amino acids. J was trimmed by 2 bases and V by 5 bases; bases with no gene match: 5. In DNA, the CDR3 is TGTGCCAGCAGTCCTAGGGGACAGGGGAACTATGGCTACACCTTC. It yields the protein CASSPRGQGNYGYTF.

The rearrangement links TRBV2 to TRBJ1-4; possible D gene TRBD1, 6 bases. Trimming cost V 9 bases and J 8 bases, with 16 bases left between them. CDR1 is SNHLY, CDR2 FYNNEI, per germline. The CDR3 consists of 13 residues. CDR3 nucleotides: TGTGCCAGTGCCAGGGACCAGGGGGAAAAACTGTTTTTT. Its translation: CASARDQGEKLFF.

The V call is TRBV24-1, the J call TRBJ1-2; D remains unclear. There are 12 residues in the CDR3. V shed 2 bases and J shed 8 bases, with 8 bases lying between them. Germline assignment: CDR1 KGHDR and CDR2 SFDVKD. The CDR3 region is CATSDSMRGYTF. Here the CDR3 DNA reads TGTGCCACCAGTGATTCGATGAGGGGCTACACCTTC.

This chain joins TRBV29-1 and TRBJ2-6, with D possibly being TRBD1 (6 bases). The V gene's germline CDR1 is SQVTM and CDR2 ANQGSEA. The CDR3 covers 17 residues. The V and J ends lost 6 bases and 0 bases respectively, with 18 bases between them. The CDR3 loop reads CSVGTPPSSSGANVLTF. CDR3 coding DNA: TGCAGCGTGGGGACACCGCCTTCGAGCTCTGGGGCCAACGTCCTGACTTTC.

The chain employs TRBV25-1 and TRBJ2-1, with 14 bases aligning to TRBD2. The germline CDR1 and CDR2 sequences are MGHDK and SYGVNS. The CDR3 is made up of 17 amino acids. The V and J ends lost 8 bases and 1 base, in that order; junction bases with no gene match: 7. CDR3 sequence reads: CASQTSGGAGSYNEQFF. In nucleotides, the CDR3 is TGTGCCAGCCAGACTAGCGGGGGGGCCGGATCCTACAATGAGCAGTTCTTC.

CDR3 nucleotide sequence: TGTGCCAGCAGCTTATGGACTAGCGGGGGGATTCAAGAGACCCAGTACTTC. Residues: CASSLWTSGGIQETQYF. This chain joins TRBV7-8 and TRBJ2-5, with TRBD2 identical over 14 bases. Per germline, CDR1 SGHVS and CDR2 FQNEAQ. CDR3 length: 17 amino acids. Germline trimming cut 2 bases from V and 2 bases from J; bases unmatched to any gene: 4.

V usage is TRBV10-3 and J usage is TRBJ1-5; 8 bases line up with TRBD1. The germline CDR1 and CDR2 sequences are ENHRY and SYGVKD. Unmatched junction bases numbered 1, after V lost 4 bases and J lost 5 bases. The CDR3 has 13 amino acids. CDR3 amino acids: CAISVDRDQPQHF. As DNA, the CDR3 is TGTGCCATCAGTGTGGACAGGGATCAGCCCCAGCATTTT.

V usage is TRBV6-1 and J usage is TRBJ1-3; D gene uncertain. CDR3 length: 16 residues. From germline, CDR1 is MNHNS and CDR2 SASEGT. Trimming cost V 2 bases and J 3 bases, with 14 bases left between them. CDR3 loop: CASSEWRVELGNTIYF. DNA of the CDR3: TGTGCCAGCAGTGAATGGAGGGTCGAACTTGGAAACACCATATATTTT.